The entry that follows covers one T cell receptor beta chain sequence. In its sample, this clone was seen a few times. Its antigen is unknown. No clone much larger than this one lies a single base away; base qualities are absent. The data belong to a study of blood T cell repertoires in COVID-19 (dated by TCRdb to about 2020). As for the study more broadly: Collaborator samples came from the United States, Italy and Spain and covered acute and convalescent phases of COVID-19. The material from the prospective study consisted of cDNA or gDNA derived from T cells, B-cell-depleted T cells, or PBMCs. Deeply sampled blood TCRbeta repertoires from subjects exposed to, actively infected with, or recovered from COVID-19 were included in the dataset. The repertoires were released in a freely available public database meant as a resource for research on the immune response to SARS-CoV-2. Samples were obtained from the ongoing ImmuneRACE study (first 160 participants) and from 1,254 subjects provided by 6 global collaborators. Nearly every sample came with metadata listing a de-identified subject ID, COVID-19 status, age in years and sex. Where available, HLA class I and class II types were taken from metadata supplied by the sample provider and were not determined by assay-based typing.

Whole blood was collected in K2EDTA tubes by collaborating institutions according to the institutions' own protocols. For TCRbeta analysis, collaborators shipped samples in one of three forms: frozen whole blood, isolated PBMCs, or DNA extracted from either of those sample types. General study outcomes and caveats: Clinical and demographic metadata were provided uncurated, with the amount varying by source and participant.

Measured from the cysteine to the phenylalanine, the CDR3 is 14 residues long. Kept here is only the CDR3 DNA, which spans 42 bases and is read in frame from base 1. V and J are trimmed by 6 bases and 1 base, and the gene matches miss 6 bases of the junction. Sequences MDHEN (CDR1) and SYDVKM (CDR2) are obtained from the germline V gene. TCRbeta CDR3 regions were amplified from genomic DNA using the immunoSEQ Assay, a bias-controlled multiplex PCR. The authors processed their data as follows. Within the assay, amplification of reference gene primers was used to estimate how many nucleated cells each sample contained. Sequence reads were collapsed and filtered to measure the absolute abundance of every unique TCRbeta CDR3 rearrangement. For each sample, productive Simpson clonality was calculated as the square root of Simpson's diversity index across productive rearrangements. Held by TCRdb, this immuneACCESS table contains in-frame sequences only and omits some clones. Under half of the omission traces to an unresolved V gene where checked; the cause of the rest is unknown. D and trimming come from the DNA, and the V and J calls and clone size come from that table. The sample yields some 180,000 clones; roughly four fifths were counted once. The ten largest account for around 2% of the sample.

Sequenced sample: peripheral blood. This receptor was taken from a woman older than 75 with acute or convalescent COVID-19. The sequence joins TRBV28 to TRBJ2-7; 7 bases in between match TRBD1. CDR3 loop: CASRQTGFSYEQYF. Read as DNA, the sequence is TGTGCCAGCAGACAGACAGGGTTTTCCTACGAGCAGTACTTC. The variable domain in full, with residues beyond the CDR3 obtained from the reference TRBV28 and TRBJ2-7 genes, is DVKVTQSSRYLVKRTGEKVFLECVQDMDHENMFWYRQDPGLGLRLIYFSYDVKMKEKGDIPEGYSVSREKKERFSLILESASTNQTSMYLCASRQTGFSYEQYFGPGTRLTVT.